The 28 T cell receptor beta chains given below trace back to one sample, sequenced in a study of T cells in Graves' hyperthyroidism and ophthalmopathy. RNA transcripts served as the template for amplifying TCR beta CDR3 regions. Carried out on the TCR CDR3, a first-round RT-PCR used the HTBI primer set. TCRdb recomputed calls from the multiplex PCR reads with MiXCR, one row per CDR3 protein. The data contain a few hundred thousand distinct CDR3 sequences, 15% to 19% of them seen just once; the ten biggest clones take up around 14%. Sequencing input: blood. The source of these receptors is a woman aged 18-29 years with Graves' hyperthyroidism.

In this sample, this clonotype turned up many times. CDR3 in amino acids: CASSAPGQRGYEQYF. Here the CDR3 DNA reads TGTGCCAGCAGTGCGCCGGGACAGCGCGGCTACGAGCAGTACTTC. This sequence joins TRBV2 and TRBJ2-7; 7 positions agree with TRBD1. The CDR3 is 15 residues long. Germline trimming cut 4 bases from V and 3 bases from J; bases unmatched to any gene: 9. The V gene's germline CDR1 is SNHLY and CDR2 FYNNEI.

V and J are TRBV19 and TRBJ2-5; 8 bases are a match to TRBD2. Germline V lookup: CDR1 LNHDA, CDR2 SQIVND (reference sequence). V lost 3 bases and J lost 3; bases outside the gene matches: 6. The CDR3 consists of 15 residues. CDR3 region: CASSIRRGAKETQYF. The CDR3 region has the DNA TGTGCCAGTAGTATTAGGCGGGGGGCGAAAGAGACCCAGTACTTC.

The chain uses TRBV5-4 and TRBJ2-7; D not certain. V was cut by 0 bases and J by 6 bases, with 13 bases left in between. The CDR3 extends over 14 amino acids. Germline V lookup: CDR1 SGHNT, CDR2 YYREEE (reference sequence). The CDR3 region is CASSLDRTKREQYF. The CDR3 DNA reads TGTGCCAGCAGCTTGGACAGAACCAAACGCGAGCAGTACTTC.

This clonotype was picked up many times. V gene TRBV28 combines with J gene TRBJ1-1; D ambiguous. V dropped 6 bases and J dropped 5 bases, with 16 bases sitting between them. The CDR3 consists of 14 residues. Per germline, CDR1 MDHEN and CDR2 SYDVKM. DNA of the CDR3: TGTGCCAGCAGGGGCCCTGGATGGCCTACTGAAGCTTTCTTT. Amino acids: CASRGPGWPTEAFF.

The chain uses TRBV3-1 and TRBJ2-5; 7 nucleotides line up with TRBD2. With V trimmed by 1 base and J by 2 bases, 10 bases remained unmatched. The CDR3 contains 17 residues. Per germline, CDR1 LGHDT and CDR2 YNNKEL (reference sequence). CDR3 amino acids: CASSQGSTSLIQETQYF. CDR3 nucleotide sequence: TGTGCCAGCAGCCAAGGGTCGACTAGCCTCATACAAGAGACCCAGTACTTC.

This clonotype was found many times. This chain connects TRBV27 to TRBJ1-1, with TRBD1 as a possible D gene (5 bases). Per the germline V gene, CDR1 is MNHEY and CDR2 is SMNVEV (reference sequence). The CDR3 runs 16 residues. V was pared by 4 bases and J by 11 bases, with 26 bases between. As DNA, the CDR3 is TGTGCCAGCAGTTCCTTTGCGGGGGAAAATCGTTTACTGGCTTTCTTT. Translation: CASSSFAGENRLLAFF.

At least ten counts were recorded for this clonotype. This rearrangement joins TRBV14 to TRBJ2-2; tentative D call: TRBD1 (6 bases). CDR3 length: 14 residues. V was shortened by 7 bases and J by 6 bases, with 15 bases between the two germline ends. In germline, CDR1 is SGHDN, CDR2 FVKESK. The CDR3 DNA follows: TGTGCCAGCACAGGGGCCCTTTCGTCCGGGGAGCTGTTTTTT. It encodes CASTGALSSGELFF.

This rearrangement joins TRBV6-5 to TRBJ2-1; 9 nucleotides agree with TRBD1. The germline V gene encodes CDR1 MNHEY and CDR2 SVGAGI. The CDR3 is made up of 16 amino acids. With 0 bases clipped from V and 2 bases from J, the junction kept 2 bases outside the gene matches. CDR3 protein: CASSYSDRGTYNEQFF. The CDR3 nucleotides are TGTGCCAGCAGTTACTCGGACAGGGGAACCTACAATGAGCAGTTCTTC.

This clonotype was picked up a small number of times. CDR3 sequence: CASGTGLYEQYF. The CDR3 DNA reads TGTGCCAGCGGGACAGGACTCTACGAGCAGTACTTC. The chain employs TRBV7-9 and TRBJ2-7, with TRBD1 matching over 8 bases. CDR3 size: 12 residues. Germline CDR1 is SEHNR and CDR2 is FQNEAQ (reference sequence). The ends lost 8 bases at V and 3 bases at J; junction bases unmatched: 3.

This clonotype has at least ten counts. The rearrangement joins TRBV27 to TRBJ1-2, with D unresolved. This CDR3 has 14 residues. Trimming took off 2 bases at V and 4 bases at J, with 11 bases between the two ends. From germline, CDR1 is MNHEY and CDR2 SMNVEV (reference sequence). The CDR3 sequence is CASSLKTPIYGYTF. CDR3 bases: TGTGCCAGCAGTTTAAAGACACCAATCTATGGCTACACCTTC.

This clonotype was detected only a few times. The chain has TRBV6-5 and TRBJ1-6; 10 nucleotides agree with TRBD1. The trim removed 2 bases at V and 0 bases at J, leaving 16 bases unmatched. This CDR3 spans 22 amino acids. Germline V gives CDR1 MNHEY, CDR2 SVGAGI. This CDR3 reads CASSYESWTGGTPSSYNSPLHF. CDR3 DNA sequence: TGTGCCAGCAGTTACGAGAGTTGGACAGGGGGTACTCCAAGCTCCTATAATTCACCCCTCCACTTT.

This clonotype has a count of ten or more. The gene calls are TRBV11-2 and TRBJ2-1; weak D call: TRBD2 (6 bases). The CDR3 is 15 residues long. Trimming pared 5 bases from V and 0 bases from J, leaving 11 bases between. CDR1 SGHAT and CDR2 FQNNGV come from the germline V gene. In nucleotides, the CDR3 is TGTGCCAGCAGCCCACGGGGACTCTCCTACAATGAGCAGTTCTTC. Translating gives CASSPRGLSYNEQFF. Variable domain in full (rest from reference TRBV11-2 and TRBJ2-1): EAGVAQSPRYKIIEKRQSVAFWCNPISGHATLYWYQQILGQGPKLLIQFQNNGVVDDSQLPKDRFSAERLKGVDSTLKIQPAKLEDSAVYLCASSPRGLSYNEQFFGPGTRLTVL.

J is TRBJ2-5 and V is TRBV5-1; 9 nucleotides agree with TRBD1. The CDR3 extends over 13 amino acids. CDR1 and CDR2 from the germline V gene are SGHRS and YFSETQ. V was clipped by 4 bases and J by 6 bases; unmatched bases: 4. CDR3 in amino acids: CASSRTGAQTQYF. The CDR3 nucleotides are TGCGCCAGCAGCCGGACAGGGGCGCAGACCCAGTACTTC.

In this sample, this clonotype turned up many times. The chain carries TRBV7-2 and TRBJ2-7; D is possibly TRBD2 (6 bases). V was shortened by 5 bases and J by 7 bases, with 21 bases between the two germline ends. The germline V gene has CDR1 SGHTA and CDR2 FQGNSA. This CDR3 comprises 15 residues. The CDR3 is CASSHYWEASDEQYF. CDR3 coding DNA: TGTGCCAGCAGCCACTACTGGGAGGCCTCGGATGAGCAGTACTTC.

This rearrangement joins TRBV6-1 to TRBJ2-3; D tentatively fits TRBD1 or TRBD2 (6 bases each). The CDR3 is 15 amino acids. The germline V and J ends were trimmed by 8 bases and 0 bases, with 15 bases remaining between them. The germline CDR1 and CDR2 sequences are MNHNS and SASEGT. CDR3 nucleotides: TGTGCCAGCCGCAATGGGGGGCTAAGCACAGATACGCAGTATTTT. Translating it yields CASRNGGLSTDTQYF.

This CDR3 is CASSIPGDRPRDTQYF. CDR3 nucleotides: TGTGCCAGTAGTATACCGGGAGACCGACCCAGAGATACGCAGTATTTT. The chain uses TRBV19 and TRBJ2-3, with D possibly being TRBD2 (6 bases). This CDR3 has 16 amino acids. Germline values: CDR1 LNHDA, CDR2 SQIVND (reference sequence). The V gene lost 2 bases and the J gene lost 5 bases, with 17 bases spanning the gap.

CDR3 sequence: CASRTGGYTF. The CDR3 DNA reads TGTGCCAGCAGGACTGGCGGCTACACCTTC. The V gene is TRBV2, the J gene TRBJ1-2; D ambiguous. This CDR3 is built from 10 residues. Per germline, CDR1 SNHLY and CDR2 FYNNEI. Trimming left V 6 bases short and J 8 bases short, with 7 bases between.

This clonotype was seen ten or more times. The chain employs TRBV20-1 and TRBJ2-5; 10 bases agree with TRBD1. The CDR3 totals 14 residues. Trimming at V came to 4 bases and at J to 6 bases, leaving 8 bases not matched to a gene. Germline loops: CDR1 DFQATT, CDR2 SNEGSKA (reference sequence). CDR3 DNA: TGCAGTGCTAATAGACAGGGGGCAGGGAAGACCCAGTACTTC. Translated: CSANRQGAGKTQYF.

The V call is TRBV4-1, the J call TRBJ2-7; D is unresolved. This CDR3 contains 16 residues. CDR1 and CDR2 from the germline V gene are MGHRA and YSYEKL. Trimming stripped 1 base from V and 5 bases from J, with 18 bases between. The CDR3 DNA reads TGCGCCAGCAGCCAAGGGAATCCCGGACGGATCCACGAGCAGTACTTC. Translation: CASSQGNPGRIHEQYF.

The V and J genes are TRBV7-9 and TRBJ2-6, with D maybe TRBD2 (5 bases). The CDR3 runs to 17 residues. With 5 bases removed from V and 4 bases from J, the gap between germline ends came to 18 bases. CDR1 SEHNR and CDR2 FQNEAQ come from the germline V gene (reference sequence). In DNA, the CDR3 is TGTGCCAGCAGCCCGGTAGAGTTTAGCGACGGGGCCAACGTCCTGACTTTC. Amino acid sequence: CASSPVEFSDGANVLTF. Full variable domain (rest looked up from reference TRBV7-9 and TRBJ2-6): DTGVSQNPRHKITKRGQNVTFRCDPISEHNRLYWYRQTLGQGPEFLTYFQNEAQLEKSRLLSDRFSAERPKGSFSTLEIQRTEQGDSAMYLCASSPVEFSDGANVLTFGAGSRLTVL.

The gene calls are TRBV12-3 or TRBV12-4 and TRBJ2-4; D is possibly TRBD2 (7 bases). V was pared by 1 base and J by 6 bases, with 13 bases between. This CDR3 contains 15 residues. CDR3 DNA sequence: TGTGCCAGCAGTTTAGGAAAGGGGGGGGCAAACATTCAGTACTTC. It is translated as CASSLGKGGANIQYF.

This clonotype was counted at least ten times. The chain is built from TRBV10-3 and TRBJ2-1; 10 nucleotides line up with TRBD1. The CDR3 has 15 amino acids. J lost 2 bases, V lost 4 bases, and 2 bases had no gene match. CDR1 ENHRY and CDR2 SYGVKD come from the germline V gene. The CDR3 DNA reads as TGTGCCATCAGTGGGGACAGGGGTGCCTACAATGAGCAGTTCTTC. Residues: CAISGDRGAYNEQFF.

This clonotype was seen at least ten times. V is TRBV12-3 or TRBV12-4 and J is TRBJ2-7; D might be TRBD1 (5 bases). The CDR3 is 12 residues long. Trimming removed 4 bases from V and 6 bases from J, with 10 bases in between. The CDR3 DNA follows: TGTGCCAGCAGTTCCAGGGTGAGCGAGCAGTACTTC. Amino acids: CASSSRVSEQYF.

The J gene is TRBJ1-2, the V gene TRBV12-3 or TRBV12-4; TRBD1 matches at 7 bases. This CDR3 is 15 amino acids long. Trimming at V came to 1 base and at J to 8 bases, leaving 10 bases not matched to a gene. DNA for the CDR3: TGTGCCAGCAGTTTAGTTCCCTGGAGGGGGCTCGGCTACACCTTC. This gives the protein CASSLVPWRGLGYTF.

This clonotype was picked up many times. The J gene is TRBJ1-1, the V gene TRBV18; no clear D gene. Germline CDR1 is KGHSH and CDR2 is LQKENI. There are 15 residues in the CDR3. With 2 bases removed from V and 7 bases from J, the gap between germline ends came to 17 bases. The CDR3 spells CASSPSIEMNGEAFF. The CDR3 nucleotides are TGTGCCAGCTCACCATCAATCGAGATGAACGGTGAAGCTTTCTTT.

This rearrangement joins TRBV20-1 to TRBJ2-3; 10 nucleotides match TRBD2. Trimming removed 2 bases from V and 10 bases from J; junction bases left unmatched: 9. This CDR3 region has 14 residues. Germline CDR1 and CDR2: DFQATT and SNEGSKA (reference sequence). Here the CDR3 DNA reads TGCAGTGCTAGATTAGCGGGGGGTGGGATTGCGCAGTATTTT. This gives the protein CSARLAGGGIAQYF.

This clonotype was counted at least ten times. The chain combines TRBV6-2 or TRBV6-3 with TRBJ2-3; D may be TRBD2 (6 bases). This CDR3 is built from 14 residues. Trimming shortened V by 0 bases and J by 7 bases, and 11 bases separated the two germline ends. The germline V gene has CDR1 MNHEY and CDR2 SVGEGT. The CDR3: CASSYSTGGNTQYF. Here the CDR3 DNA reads TGTGCCAGCAGTTACTCCACTGGAGGGAATACGCAGTATTTT.

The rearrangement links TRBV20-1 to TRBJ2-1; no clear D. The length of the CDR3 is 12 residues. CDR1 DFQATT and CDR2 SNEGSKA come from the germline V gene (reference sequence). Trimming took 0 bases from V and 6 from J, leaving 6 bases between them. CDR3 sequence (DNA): TGCAGTGCTAGAGATCCGGGCAATGAGCAGTTCTTC. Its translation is CSARDPGNEQFF.